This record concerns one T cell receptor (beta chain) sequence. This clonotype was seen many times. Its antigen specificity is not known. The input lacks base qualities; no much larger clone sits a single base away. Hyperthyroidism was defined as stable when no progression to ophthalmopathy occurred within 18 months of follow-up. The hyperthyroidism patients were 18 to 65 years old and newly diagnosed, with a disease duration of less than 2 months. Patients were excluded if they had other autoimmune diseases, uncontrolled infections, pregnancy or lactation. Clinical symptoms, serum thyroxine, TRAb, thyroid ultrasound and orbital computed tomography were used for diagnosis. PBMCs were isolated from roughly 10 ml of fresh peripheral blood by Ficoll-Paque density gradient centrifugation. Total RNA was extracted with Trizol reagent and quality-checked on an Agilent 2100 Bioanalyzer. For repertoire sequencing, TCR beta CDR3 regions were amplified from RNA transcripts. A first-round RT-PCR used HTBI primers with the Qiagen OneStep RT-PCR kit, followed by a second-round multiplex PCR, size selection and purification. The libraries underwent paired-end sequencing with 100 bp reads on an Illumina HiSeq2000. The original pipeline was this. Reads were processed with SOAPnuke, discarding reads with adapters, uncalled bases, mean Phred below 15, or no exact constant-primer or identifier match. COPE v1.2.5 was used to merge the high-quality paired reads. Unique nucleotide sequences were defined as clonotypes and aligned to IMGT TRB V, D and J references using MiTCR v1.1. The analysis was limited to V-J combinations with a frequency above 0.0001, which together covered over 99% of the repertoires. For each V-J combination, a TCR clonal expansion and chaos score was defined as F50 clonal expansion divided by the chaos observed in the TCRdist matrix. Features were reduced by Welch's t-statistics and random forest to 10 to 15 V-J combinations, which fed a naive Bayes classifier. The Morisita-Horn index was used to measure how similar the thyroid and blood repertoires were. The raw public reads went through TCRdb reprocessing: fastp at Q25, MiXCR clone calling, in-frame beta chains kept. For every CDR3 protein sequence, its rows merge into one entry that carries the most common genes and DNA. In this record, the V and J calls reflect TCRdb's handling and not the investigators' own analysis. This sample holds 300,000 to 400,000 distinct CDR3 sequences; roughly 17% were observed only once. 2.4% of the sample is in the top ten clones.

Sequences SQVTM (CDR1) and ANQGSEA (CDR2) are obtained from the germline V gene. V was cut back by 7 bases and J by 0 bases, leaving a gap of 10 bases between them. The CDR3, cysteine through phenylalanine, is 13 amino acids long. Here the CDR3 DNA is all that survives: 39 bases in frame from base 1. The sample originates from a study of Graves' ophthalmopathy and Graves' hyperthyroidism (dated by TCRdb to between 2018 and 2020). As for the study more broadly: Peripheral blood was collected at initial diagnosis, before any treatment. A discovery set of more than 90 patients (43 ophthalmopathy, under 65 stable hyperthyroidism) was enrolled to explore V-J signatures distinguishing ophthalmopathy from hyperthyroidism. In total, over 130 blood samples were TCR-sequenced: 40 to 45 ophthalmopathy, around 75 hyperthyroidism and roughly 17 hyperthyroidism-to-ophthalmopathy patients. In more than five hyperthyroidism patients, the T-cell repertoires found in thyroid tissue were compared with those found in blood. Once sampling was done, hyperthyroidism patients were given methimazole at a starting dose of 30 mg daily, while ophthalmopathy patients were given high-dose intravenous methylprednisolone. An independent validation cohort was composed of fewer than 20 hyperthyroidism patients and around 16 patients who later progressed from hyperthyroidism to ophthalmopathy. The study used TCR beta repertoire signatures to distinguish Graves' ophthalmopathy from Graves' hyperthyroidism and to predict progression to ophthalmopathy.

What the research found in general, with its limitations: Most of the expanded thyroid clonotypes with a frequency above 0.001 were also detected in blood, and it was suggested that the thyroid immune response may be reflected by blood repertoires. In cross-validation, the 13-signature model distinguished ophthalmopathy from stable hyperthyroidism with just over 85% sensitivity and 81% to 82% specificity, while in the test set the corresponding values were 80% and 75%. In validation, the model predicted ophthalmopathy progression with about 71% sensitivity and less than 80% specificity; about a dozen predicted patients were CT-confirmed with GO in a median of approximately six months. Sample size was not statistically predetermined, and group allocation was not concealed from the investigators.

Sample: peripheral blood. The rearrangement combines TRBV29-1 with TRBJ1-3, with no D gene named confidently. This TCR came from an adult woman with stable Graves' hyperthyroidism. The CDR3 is CSARRPSGNTIYF. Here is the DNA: TGCAGCGCTCGGAGGCCCTCTGGAAACACCATATATTTT.